The subject of this entry is one T cell receptor (beta chain). No antigen is known for it. Punch biopsies of lesional scalp, plus peripheral blood, were taken from alopecia areata patients. CDR1 SGHVS and CDR2 FNYEAQ come from the germline V gene. J gave up 6 bases and V 5 bases, and 7 bases lay outside the gene matches. This CDR3 comprises 15 residues. Investigators isolated RNA and reverse transcribed it into cDNA to act as the sequencing template. The assay was immunoSEQ multiplex PCR, and TCRdb's table has in-frame clones only and misses some. Among 89,000 or so clones listed, about 53% were seen once. This specimen belongs to a study of CD8+ T cells in alopecia areata. Study-level findings and limits: Normal-skin resident alphabeta T cells also appear among scalp sample sequences.

The sequence was obtained from a human donor with alopecia areata. Sequencing input: NKG2D-high CD8+ T cells sorted from blood. V and J are TRBV7-6 and TRBJ2-2; TRBD1 aligns across 9 bases. CDR3 nucleotide sequence: TGTGCCAGCAGCACCGGGACAGGGTCGTCCGGGGAGCTGTTTTTT. Translating gives CASSTGTGSSGELFF.